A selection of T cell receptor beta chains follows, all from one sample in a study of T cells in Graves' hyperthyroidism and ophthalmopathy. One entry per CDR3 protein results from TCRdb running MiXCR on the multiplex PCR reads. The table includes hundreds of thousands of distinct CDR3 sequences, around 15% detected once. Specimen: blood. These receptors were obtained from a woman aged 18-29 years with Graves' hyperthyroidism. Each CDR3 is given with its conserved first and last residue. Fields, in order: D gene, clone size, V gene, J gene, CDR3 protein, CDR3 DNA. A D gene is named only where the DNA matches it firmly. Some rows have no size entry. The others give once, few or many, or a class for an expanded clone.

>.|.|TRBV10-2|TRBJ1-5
CASRGPGQDQPQHF
TGCGCCAGCAGGGGCCCGGGGCAGGATCAGCCCCAGCATTTT
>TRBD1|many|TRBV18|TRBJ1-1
CASSGQGASEAFF
TGTGCCAGCTCGGGACAGGGGGCTTCTGAAGCTTTCTTT
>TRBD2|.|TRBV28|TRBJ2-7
CASSLFVLRETSGSYEQYF
TGTGCCAGCAGTTTATTTGTGTTGCGGGAAACTAGCGGGAGCTACGAGCAGTACTTC
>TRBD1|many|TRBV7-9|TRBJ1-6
CASSFRTGAFSPLHF
TGTGCCAGCAGCTTCCGGACAGGGGCTTTTTCACCCCTCCACTTT
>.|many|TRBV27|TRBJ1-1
CASSDGVNTEAFF
TGTGCCAGCAGTGACGGGGTCAACACTGAAGCTTTCTTT
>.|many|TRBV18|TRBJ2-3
CASSRLPRSSTDTQYF
TGTGCCAGCTCTCGGCTCCCGAGGTCTAGCACAGATACGCAGTATTTT
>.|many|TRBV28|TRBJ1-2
CASSLGGAYGYTF
TGTGCCAGCAGTTTAGGAGGGGCCTATGGCTACACCTTC
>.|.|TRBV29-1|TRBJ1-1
CSVEHFKDTEAFF
TGCAGCGTTGAACACTTTAAGGACACTGAAGCTTTCTTT
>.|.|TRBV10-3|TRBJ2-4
CAISEEVAKNIQYF
TGTGCCATCAGTGAGGAGGTAGCCAAAAACATTCAGTACTTC
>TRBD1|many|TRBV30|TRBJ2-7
CACQTGGEYEQYF
TGTGCCTGTCAGACAGGGGGAGAGTACGAGCAGTACTTC
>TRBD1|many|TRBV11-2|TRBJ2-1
CASSFTAGGNEQFF
TGTGCCAGCAGCTTTACGGCAGGGGGCAATGAGCAGTTCTTC
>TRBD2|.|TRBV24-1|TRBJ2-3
CATSRPLAGAVDTQYF
TGTGCCACCAGTAGGCCCCTAGCGGGAGCTGTAGATACGCAGTATTTT
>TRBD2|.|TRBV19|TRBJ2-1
CASSITTSGRARNEQFF
TGTGCCAGTAGTATAACGACTAGCGGGAGGGCCCGGAATGAGCAGTTCTTC
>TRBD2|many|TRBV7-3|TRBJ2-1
CASSSDSGSSYNEQFF
TGTGCCAGCAGCTCCGATAGCGGGAGCTCCTACAATGAGCAGTTCTTC
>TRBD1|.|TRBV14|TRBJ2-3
CASSPQGGLTDTQYF
TGTGCCAGCAGCCCCCAAGGGGGCCTAACAGATACGCAGTATTTT
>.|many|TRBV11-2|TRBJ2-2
CASSYDYYTGELFF
TGTGCCAGCAGCTATGACTATTACACCGGGGAGCTGTTTTTT
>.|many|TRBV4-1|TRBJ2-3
CATRGGLSTDTQYF
TGCGCCACCAGGGGGGGACTAAGCACAGATACGCAGTATTTT
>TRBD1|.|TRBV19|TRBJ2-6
CASKDRASGANVLTF
TGTGCCAGTAAGGACAGGGCGTCAGGGGCCAACGTCCTGACTTTC
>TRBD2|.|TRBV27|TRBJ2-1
CASSSIGLAGGTQFF
TGTGCCAGCAGTTCCATAGGACTAGCGGGAGGCACGCAGTTCTTC
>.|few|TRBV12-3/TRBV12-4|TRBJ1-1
CASRSLGPEAFF
TGTGCCAGCAGAAGCCTGGGCCCCGAAGCTTTCTTT
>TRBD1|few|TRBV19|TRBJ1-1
CASRNSGTGEVTEAFF
TGTGCCAGTAGGAACTCCGGGACAGGGGAGGTCACTGAAGCTTTCTTT
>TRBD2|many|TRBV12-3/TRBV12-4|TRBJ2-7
CASSRTSGRYEQYF
TGTGCCAGCAGCCGGACTAGCGGGAGGTACGAGCAGTACTTC
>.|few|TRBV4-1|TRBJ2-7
CASSQPAFGVYEQYF
TGCGCCAGCAGCCAACCGGCTTTCGGGGTGTACGAGCAGTACTTC
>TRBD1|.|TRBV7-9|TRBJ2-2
CASSLGGQGPGELFF
TGTGCCAGCAGCTTGGGGGGACAGGGCCCCGGGGAGCTGTTTTTT